This TCR beta chain stems from a study of T-cell reconstitution after alpha-beta-depleted transplantation in children. Whole-study results and caveats: Where alpha-beta T cells came from about two months after transplant was reportedly several hundred expanded graft clones.

To note about this clonotype: Its antigen is as yet unknown.

For TCRbeta, the library was prepared with unique molecular identifiers. TCRdb re-called the PCR reads with MiXCR, one entry per CDR3 protein. The table has over 150,000 distinct CDR3 sequences, about 7% seen once; the top ten hold about 6%. V lost 7 bases and J lost 3, with 19 bases in between. This CDR3 has 15 amino acids. The receptor was derived from a boy younger than 10 with acute lymphoblastic leukemia, due to receive a stem cell transplant. The chain combines TRBV12-3 or TRBV12-4 with TRBJ2-7, with a possible D match to TRBD1 (5 bases). The input for sequencing was PBMCs, taken before TCRalphabeta/CD19-depleted stem cell transplant. The DNA for the CDR3 is TGTGCCAGCACTTCTGGGGCCTCTCGTGTCTACGAGCAGTACTTC. Translating gives CASTSGASRVYEQYF.